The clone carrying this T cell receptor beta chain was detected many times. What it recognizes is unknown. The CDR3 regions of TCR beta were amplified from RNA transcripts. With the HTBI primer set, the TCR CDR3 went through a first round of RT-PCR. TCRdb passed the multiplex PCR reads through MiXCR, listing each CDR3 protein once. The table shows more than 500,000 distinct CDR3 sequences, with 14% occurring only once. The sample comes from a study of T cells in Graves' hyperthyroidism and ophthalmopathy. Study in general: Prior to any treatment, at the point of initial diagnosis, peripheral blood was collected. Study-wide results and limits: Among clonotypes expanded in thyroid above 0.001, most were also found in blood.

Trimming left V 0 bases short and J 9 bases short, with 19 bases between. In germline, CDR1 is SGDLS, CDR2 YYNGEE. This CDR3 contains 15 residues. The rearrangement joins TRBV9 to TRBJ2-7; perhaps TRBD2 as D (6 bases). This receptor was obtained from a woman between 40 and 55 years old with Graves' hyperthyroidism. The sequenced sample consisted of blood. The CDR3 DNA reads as TGTGCCAGCAGCGTAGAACTAGCCCCGGAGCAGGGGCAGTACTTC. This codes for CASSVELAPEQGQYF.